Here is one T cell receptor (beta chain) with its context. What it binds is unknown. The entry originates in a study of CD8+ T cells in alopecia areata. Turning to the study itself: The study gave treated patients oral tofacitinib at 5 to 10 mg twice daily. A 6-month off-drug phase came after tofacitinib, which had lasted 6 to 18 months. Study conclusions and caveats: The study found TCR sharing across patients less clear than in mice, possibly for HLA reasons.

Patients with alopecia areata provided lesional scalp punch biopsies as well as peripheral blood. RNA extraction was followed by reverse transcription into cDNA, which acted as the sequencing template. Profiled with immunoSEQ multiplex PCR; TCRdb holds only in-frame clones, not every one. Of about 120,000 clones in the sample, approximately 49% were seen once. V was shortened by 3 bases and J by 1 base, with 8 bases between the two germline ends. CDR1 and CDR2 (germline): SGHNT, YYREEE (reference sequence). The CDR3 is made up of 14 amino acids. The source of this sequence is a human donor with alopecia areata. The material sequenced was CD8+ T cells sorted from blood, taken at week 0. V usage is TRBV5-4 and J usage is TRBJ2-4; no clear D. This CDR3 reads CASSSPFAKNIQYF. CDR3 in DNA: TGTGCCAGCAGCTCCCCTTTTGCCAAAAACATTCAGTACTTC.